This TCR beta chain is from a study of cytomegalovirus exposure and HLA in healthy donors. Findings and limits, study-wide: Specificity of a few CMV-associated chains for CMV antigens was verified in vitro. Solely CMV serostatus was available to characterize immune exposure.

Use of 60 Vbeta and 13 Jbeta primers characterized the PCR. The method was immunoSEQ multiplex PCR; TCRdb's version includes in-frame clones alone and lacks a portion of them. The data hold about 130,000 clones, with around 85% observed a single time. This CDR3 spans 14 amino acids. CDR1 is SGHDN, CDR2 FVKESK, per germline. Germline trimming cut 4 bases from V and 7 bases from J; bases unmatched to any gene: 8. This clone was counted a single time. Its matching antigen is unknown. The clonotype was recovered from a boy aged 5-17 years in good health and CMV-seronegative. V usage is TRBV14 and J usage is TRBJ1-2; 8 bases are a match to TRBD1. The sequencing sample was made of PBMCs. The CDR3 spells CASSPNLQGGGYTF. The CDR3 DNA reads TGTGCCAGCAGCCCAAACCTACAGGGGGGTGGCTACACCTTC.